The next 22 T cell receptor beta chains were all read from a single sample in a study of blood T cells in healthy people across ages. Using a J-beta primer mix together with a sample-barcoded 5' primer, a second PCR was run for roughly 6 to 11 cycles. TCRdb used MiXCR to reprocess the 5' RACE reads, holding one entry per CDR3 protein. Among some 1,500,000 distinct CDR3 sequences listed, approximately 43% were seen once. The sample consisted of blood. Receptors originate from a woman under 30 in good health.

The rearrangement links TRBV13 to TRBJ2-5, with D unclear. The end of the DNA fits TRBJ2-7 better, so the J call may be wrong. CDR1 and CDR2 from the germline V gene are PRHDT and FYEKMQ (reference sequence). CDR3 length equals 13 residues. CDR3 DNA: TGTGCCAGCAGCGTGATGGACGTCCACGAGCAGTACTTC. Translating gives CASSVMDVHEQYF.

The chain links TRBV27 to TRBJ1-2, with TRBD1 matching over 9 bases. There are 16 residues in the CDR3. Germline values: CDR1 MNHEY, CDR2 SMNVEV (reference sequence). V lost 4 bases, J lost 3 bases, and 9 bases stayed unmatched. CDR3 DNA sequence: TGTGCCAGCAGTTCCTGGGGACAGGGCCGATACTATGGCTACACCTTC. Translating it yields CASSSWGQGRYYGYTF.

The rearrangement uses TRBV6-5 and TRBJ1-1; D gene uncertain. This CDR3 is built from 13 residues. Trimming took off 3 bases at V and 3 bases at J, with 8 bases between the two ends. The germline gives CDR1 MNHEY, CDR2 SVGAGI. CDR3 coding DNA: TGTGCCAGCAGTTATGGTGAAGACACTGAAGCTTTCTTT. Translated, it gives CASSYGEDTEAFF.

CDR3 in amino acids: CASSQVEGSNQPQHF. CDR3 DNA sequence: TGTGCCAGCAGCCAAGTGGAGGGTAGCAATCAGCCCCAGCATTTT. The chain couples TRBV4-2 to TRBJ1-5; D unclear. The CDR3 spans 15 residues. V was trimmed by 1 base and J by 0 bases, leaving 7 bases between them. Germline CDR1 reads LGHNA; CDR2 reads YNFKEQ.

The chain links TRBV12-3 or TRBV12-4 to TRBJ1-1; 7 nucleotides line up with TRBD1. Germline trimming cut 6 bases from V and 7 bases from J; bases unmatched to any gene: 8. CDR3 length: 13 amino acids. The DNA of the CDR3 is TGTGCCAGCAGCTGGGGACAGCAATGTGAAGCTTTCTTT. Its translation is CASSWGQQCEAFF.

The chain carries TRBV28 and TRBJ1-6; D remains ambiguous. CDR3 length: 16 residues. Trimming pared 4 bases from V and 0 bases from J, leaving 10 bases between. Germline V lookup: CDR1 MDHEN, CDR2 SYDVKM. DNA for the CDR3: TGTGCCAGCAGTTCCAGACGAAGCTCCTATAATTCACCCCTCCACTTT. It is translated as CASSSRRSSYNSPLHF.

This chain links TRBV20-1 with TRBJ2-7, with D uncertain. Germline V gene lookup returns CDR1 DFQATT and CDR2 SNEGSKA (reference sequence). Trimming cost V 5 bases and J 3 bases, with 11 bases left between them. CDR3 length equals 12 residues. The CDR3 reads CSAPHPSYEQYF. CDR3 sequence (DNA): TGCAGTGCTCCGCACCCAAGCTACGAGCAGTACTTC.

V and J are TRBV7-2 and TRBJ2-1, with 8 bases that match TRBD2. V shed 11 bases and J 2 bases; nucleotides not matched to a gene: 11. Germline V gene data show CDR1 as SGHTA and CDR2 as FQGNSA. CDR3 length: 15 residues. The CDR3 DNA is TGTGCCGGCAAAGAAGCTAGCGGGCCCTACAATGAGCAGTTCTTC. Its translation: CAGKEASGPYNEQFF.

Many counts were recorded for this clonotype. This chain joins TRBV27 and TRBJ1-4; weak D call: TRBD1 (6 bases). The CDR3 is 13 residues long. Deletions cut 3 bases from V and 7 bases from J, with 9 bases between. Germline V gene lookup returns CDR1 MNHEY and CDR2 SMNVEV (reference sequence). CDR3 sequence: CASSFRGREKLFF. The DNA for the CDR3 is TGTGCCAGCAGTTTCCGGGGGCGTGAAAAACTGTTTTTT. The complete variable domain, with remaining parts taken from reference TRBV27 and TRBJ1-4, reads EAQVTQNPRYLITVTGKKLTVTCSQNMNHEYMSWYRQDPGLGLRQIYYSMNVEVTDKGDVPEGYKVSRKEKRNFPLILESPSPNQTSLYFCASSFRGREKLFFGSGTQLSVL.

The gene calls are TRBV27 and TRBJ1-2; 10 bases agree with TRBD1. V trimming: 7 bases; J trimming: 4 bases; junction bases outside the gene matches: 6. The CDR3 loop spans 14 amino acids. The germline gives CDR1 MNHEY, CDR2 SMNVEV (reference sequence). The CDR3, as DNA: TGTGCCAGCACCCGGACAGGGGGACTCTATGGCTACACCTTC. Residues: CASTRTGGLYGYTF.

In this sample, this clonotype turned up a few times. CDR3 DNA: TGTGCCAGCAGCCCTTGGGGGGAAGGCTACAATGAGCAGTTCTTC. This sequence encodes CASSPWGEGYNEQFF. V and J are TRBV9 and TRBJ2-1, with a possible D match to TRBD2 (6 bases). This CDR3 spans 15 amino acids. Trimming took 4 bases from V and 3 from J, leaving 14 bases between them. Germline CDR1 is SGDLS and CDR2 is YYNGEE.

The V call is TRBV5-1, the J call TRBJ2-1; D is tentatively TRBD1 or TRBD2 (6 bases each). Germline V gene data show CDR1 as SGHRS and CDR2 as YFSETQ. Deletions cut 2 bases from V and 0 bases from J, with 18 bases between. The CDR3 contains 18 residues. CDR3 nucleotides: TGCGCCAGCAGCTTTCCTATGGGGGGCCCGATCTCCTACAATGAGCAGTTCTTC. Residues: CASSFPMGGPISYNEQFF.

This clonotype was seen a few times. The CDR3: CASSQEEVSRWVDGYTF. The CDR3 DNA reads as TGCGCCAGCAGCCAAGAGGAAGTGAGCCGATGGGTCGATGGCTACACCTTC. The chain uses TRBV4-3 and TRBJ1-2; D ambiguous. CDR1 LGHNA and CDR2 YSLEER come from the germline V gene. With 0 bases removed from V and 6 bases from J, the gap between germline ends came to 20 bases. The CDR3 has 17 residues.

The J gene is TRBJ2-2, the V gene TRBV7-9; no clear D gene. This CDR3 has 14 residues. V lost 5 bases and J 1 base, leaving 8 bases between the germline ends. Germline assignment: CDR1 SEHNR and CDR2 FQNEAQ (reference sequence). The CDR3 reads CASSRGENTGELFF. The CDR3 nucleotides read TGTGCCAGCAGCCGTGGTGAGAACACCGGGGAGCTGTTTTTT.

Ten or more counts support this clonotype. The chain uses TRBV20-1 and TRBJ2-3; D may be TRBD2 (5 bases). Per germline, CDR1 DFQATT and CDR2 SNEGSKA (reference sequence). The CDR3 sequence is 14 residues long. Trimming pared 5 bases from V and 0 bases from J, leaving 12 bases between. CDR3 sequence (DNA): TGCAGTGCTCGCTTCCCTAGCAGCACAGATACGCAGTATTTT. This gives the protein CSARFPSSTDTQYF.

The CDR3 DNA reads as TGTGCCAGCAGTTCAACAGCTAAAGCTTTCTTT. Protein sequence: CASSSTAKAFF. The chain employs TRBV12-3 or TRBV12-4 and TRBJ1-1; D ambiguous. The CDR3 runs to 11 residues. The V gene lost 4 bases and the J gene lost 9 bases, with 9 bases spanning the gap.

This chain joins TRBV20-1 and TRBJ1-5; D remains ambiguous. CDR3 length: 13 residues. The germline V and J ends were trimmed by 3 bases and 3 bases, with 9 bases remaining between them. From germline, CDR1 is DFQATT and CDR2 SNEGSKA (reference sequence). This chain's CDR3 is CSARYRLNQPQHF. CDR3 sequence (DNA): TGCAGTGCTAGGTACAGACTCAATCAGCCCCAGCATTTT.

This chain links TRBV4-3 with TRBJ1-4, with 7 bases lining up with TRBD1. CDR1 is LGHNA and CDR2 is YSLEER in the germline V gene. CDR3 length: 16 residues. J was trimmed by 7 bases and V by 3 bases; bases with no gene match: 11. CDR3 DNA: TGCGCCAGCAGCCACGACGACCGGGACAGCGGTGAAAAACTGTTTTTT. It translates to CASSHDDRDSGEKLFF.

This sequence joins TRBV28 and TRBJ2-7; D call uncertain. CDR1 MDHEN and CDR2 SYDVKM come from the germline V gene. Trimming cost V 3 bases and J 2 bases, with 5 bases left between them. The CDR3 length is 12 residues. As DNA, the CDR3 is TGTGCCAGCAGTTTCATCGCCTACGAGCAGTACTTC. Its translation: CASSFIAYEQYF. The variable domain in full, with the rest retrieved from reference TRBV28 and TRBJ2-7, is DVKVTQSSRYLVKRTGEKVFLECVQDMDHENMFWYRQDPGLGLRLIYFSYDVKMKEKGDIPEGYSVSREKKERFSLILESASTNQTSMYLCASSFIAYEQYFGPGTRLTVT.

This clonotype was counted a few times. The genes are TRBV9 and TRBJ2-3; the match to TRBD2 covers 8 bases. V shed 1 base and J 3 bases; nucleotides not matched to a gene: 7. This CDR3 has 16 amino acids. CDR1 and CDR2 from the germline V gene are SGDLS and YYNGEE. CDR3 coding DNA: TGTGCCAGCAGCGTAAATCCGGGACTAGGGACAGATACGCAGTATTTT. Translation gives CASSVNPGLGTDTQYF.

The CDR3 nucleotides are TGTGCCAGCAGCTTAGCGAGCAATCGACAGGGTTCACCCCTCCACTTT. Amino acid sequence: CASSLASNRQGSPLHF. The chain carries TRBV7-2 and TRBJ1-6, with TRBD1 matching 7 bases. The CDR3 has 16 residues. In germline, CDR1 is SGHTA, CDR2 FQGNSA. V shed 0 bases, J shed 9 bases, and the junction held 8 bases outside the gene matches.

The chain has TRBV28 and TRBJ1-5, with D possibly being TRBD1 (5 bases). Trimming pared 6 bases from V and 7 bases from J, leaving 16 bases between. Germline V gene sequence: CDR1 MDHEN, CDR2 SYDVKM. The length of the CDR3 is 14 residues. This CDR3 reads CASRSTGPGQPQHF. The CDR3 DNA is TGTGCCAGCAGATCTACAGGACCTGGGCAGCCCCAGCATTTT. The variable domain in full, completed from reference TRBV28 and TRBJ1-5, reads DVKVTQSSRYLVKRTGEKVFLECVQDMDHENMFWYRQDPGLGLRLIYFSYDVKMKEKGDIPEGYSVSREKKERFSLILESASTNQTSMYLCASRSTGPGQPQHFGDGTRLSIL.